The next 30 T cell receptor beta chains were all read from a single sample in a study of control samples from healthy donors and cancer patients. Measured with immunoSEQ multiplex PCR; TCRdb has only the in-frame clones, and not every one. The sample lists approximately 190,000 clones, about 91% occurring once. Source material: blood. The receptors derive from a man aged 25-40 years in good health.

The chain couples TRBV12-5 to TRBJ1-4, with D hard to call. Germline CDR1 LGHNT, CDR2 FRNRAP. The CDR3 has 15 residues. Trimming cost V 6 bases and J 8 bases, with 19 bases left between them. The CDR3 protein is CASGRTPTSREKLFF. The CDR3 DNA follows: TGTGCTAGTGGCCGAACCCCGACAAGTCGCGAAAAACTGTTTTTT. Full variable domain (remainder filled in from reference TRBV12-5 and TRBJ1-4): DARVTQTPRHKVTEMGQEVTMRCQPILGHNTVFWYRQTMMQGLELLAYFRNRAPLDDSGMPKDRFSAEMPDATLATLKIQPSEPRDSAVYFCASGRTPTSREKLFFGSGTQLSVL.

This chain uses TRBV3-1 (or the pseudogene TRBV3-2) with TRBJ1-5; D gene ambiguous. Germline V CDR1 and CDR2: LGHDT, YNNKEL (reference sequence). CDR3 length: 19 amino acids. Between the trimmed V and J ends, which lost 3 bases and 0 bases, there was a span of 21 bases. In nucleotides, the CDR3 is TGTGCCAGCAGCCAGAGTCCTCGAGTGGGTCGAAATAGCAATCAGCCCCAGCATTTT. It is translated as CASSQSPRVGRNSNQPQHF.

This clone was detected only a few times. The chain uses TRBV11-2 and TRBJ2-1; 11 nucleotides align to TRBD2. CDR3 length: 15 residues. Germline CDR1 SGHAT, CDR2 FQNNGV. Trimming removed 7 bases from V and 5 bases from J; junction bases left unmatched: 7. The CDR3 DNA follows: TGTGCCAGCAACAGACTAGCGGGGAACCACAATGAGCAGTTCTTC. As protein: CASNRLAGNHNEQFF.

This chain links TRBV11-3 with TRBJ2-2, with 8 bases lining up with TRBD1. The CDR3 runs 13 residues. The germline gives CDR1 SGHNT, CDR2 YENEEA. Germline trimming cut 5 bases from V and 6 bases from J; bases unmatched to any gene: 2. The CDR3 loop reads CASSAGGSGELFF. For the CDR3, the DNA is TGTGCCAGCAGCGCAGGGGGCTCCGGGGAGCTGTTTTTT. The whole variable domain, remainder taken from reference TRBV11-3 and TRBJ2-2, is EAGVVQSPRYKIIEKKQPVAFWCNPISGHNTLYWYLQNLGQGPELLIRYENEEAVDDSQLPKDRFSAERLKGVDSTLKIQPAELGDSAVYLCASSAGGSGELFFGEGSRLTVL.

The chain couples TRBV6-1 to TRBJ2-3; D is undetermined. The V gene lost 2 bases and the J gene lost 1 base, with 4 bases spanning the gap. Germline V CDR1 and CDR2: MNHNS, SASEGT. The CDR3 loop spans 13 amino acids. The CDR3 sequence is CASSEMGTDTQYF. In nucleotides, the CDR3 is TGTGCCAGCAGTGAAATGGGCACAGATACGCAGTATTTT.

CDR3 region: CASRKFVTGNTEAFF. DNA of the CDR3: TGTGCCAGTAGAAAATTCGTAACAGGGAACACTGAAGCTTTCTTT. This chain joins TRBV19 and TRBJ1-1; D might be TRBD1 (5 bases). Germline CDR1 LNHDA, CDR2 SQIVND (reference sequence). This CDR3 region has 15 residues. V dropped 6 bases and J dropped 1 base, with 15 bases sitting between them.

V gene TRBV29-1 combines with J gene TRBJ1-2; D is unresolved. The ends were cut back, 6 bases at V and 8 bases at J, with 16 bases in the middle. The germline gives CDR1 SQVTM, CDR2 ANQGSEA. The CDR3 has 12 amino acids. The CDR3 nucleotides are TGCAGCGTCCGGCGGGAGAGTGACGGCTACACCTTC. This translates into CSVRRESDGYTF.

The chain uses TRBV30 and TRBJ1-2; maybe TRBD1 (5 bases). V was clipped by 0 bases and J by 6 bases, with 14 bases between them. The CDR3 contains 14 residues. Germline CDR1 reads GTSNPN; CDR2 reads SVGIG (reference sequence). The CDR3, as DNA: TGTGCCTGGAGTGTTGGGGGAGATTTGGATGGCTACACCTTC. The encoded protein is CAWSVGGDLDGYTF.

This clone came up once. V is TRBV7-9 and J is TRBJ2-7; TRBD2 matches at 11 bases. CDR1 and CDR2 (germline): SEHNR, FQNEAQ (reference sequence). Trimming at V came to 3 bases and at J to 5 bases, leaving 9 bases not matched to a gene. There are 16 residues in the CDR3. CDR3 sequence (DNA): TGTGCCAGCAGCTTCCTTTGGACTAGCGGGCCCAACGAGCAGTACTTC. This sequence encodes CASSFLWTSGPNEQYF.

The rearrangement uses TRBV7-3 and TRBJ2-3; 12 nucleotides align to TRBD2. CDR1 SGHTA and CDR2 FQGTGA come from the germline V gene. V trimming: 1 base; J trimming: 2 bases; junction bases outside the gene matches: 22. This CDR3 comprises 23 residues. The CDR3 coding sequence is TGTGCCAGCAGCTTAAACACATACTCACGGACTAGCGGGGCTGGTCTAACCACAGATACGCAGTATTTT. This codes for CASSLNTYSRTSGAGLTTDTQYF. The full variable domain, completed using reference TRBV7-3 and TRBJ2-3, is GAGVSQTPSNKVTEKGKYVELRCDPISGHTALYWYRQSLGQGPEFLIYFQGTGAADDSGLPNDRFFAVRPEGSVSTLKIQRTERGDSAVYLCASSLNTYSRTSGAGLTTDTQYFGPGTRLTVL.

This chain joins TRBV29-1 and TRBJ1-2; no definite D call. Between the trimmed V and J ends, which lost 0 bases and 8 bases, there was a span of 13 bases. The CDR3 runs 13 residues. CDR1 and CDR2 (germline): SQVTM, ANQGSEA. DNA of the CDR3: TGCAGCGTTGAAGATGGCCCCCTACGGGGCTACACCTTC. It is translated as CSVEDGPLRGYTF.

The V call is TRBV7-9, the J call TRBJ1-1; the match to TRBD1 covers 8 bases. Germline CDR1 and CDR2: SEHNR and FQNEAQ (reference sequence). V lost 3 bases to trimming and J lost 6 bases; unmatched junction nucleotides: 6. This CDR3 comprises 14 residues. CDR3 in DNA: TGTGCCAGCAGCTTGGCAGGGGGCGTCGCTGAAGCTTTCTTT. Amino acids: CASSLAGGVAEAFF.

This rearrangement joins TRBV19 to TRBJ2-1, with unresolved D. The V end lost 1 base, the J end lost 5 bases, and 9 bases lay between the germline ends. The CDR3 has 14 residues. Germline V gene sequence: CDR1 LNHDA, CDR2 SQIVND (reference sequence). The CDR3 DNA reads as TGTGCCAGTAGTATAGTTTGGGGTGACAATGAGCAGTTCTTC. It encodes CASSIVWGDNEQFF.

This chain uses TRBV19 with TRBJ2-7, with 8 bases that match TRBD1. Germline V gene sequence: CDR1 LNHDA, CDR2 SQIVND (reference sequence). The CDR3 sequence is 14 residues long. Trimming cost V 7 bases and J 4 bases; bases outside gene matches: 9. CDR3 sequence reads: CASKRGQGDYEQYF. Written as DNA, the CDR3 is TGTGCCAGTAAACGCGGACAGGGAGATTACGAGCAGTACTTC.

The chain is built from TRBV11-2 and TRBJ2-6; TRBD1 agrees at 8 bases. The J segment lost 2 bases and the V segment lost 0 bases, leaving 12 bases of the junction unmatched. The CDR3 length is 20 residues. The germline gives CDR1 SGHAT, CDR2 FQNNGV. Written as DNA, the CDR3 is TGTGCCAGCAGCTTAGATCTCCAGGGGGCTTTCAAGACTGGGGCCAACGTCCTGACTTTC. Encoded protein: CASSLDLQGAFKTGANVLTF.

This chain connects TRBV2 to TRBJ1-6; 9 bases align to TRBD1. Unmatched junction bases numbered 6, after V lost 6 bases and J lost 9 bases. Germline lookup yields CDR1 SNHLY and CDR2 FYNNEI. The CDR3 is made up of 14 amino acids. DNA of the CDR3: TGTGCCAGCAGGGTGGGACAGGGTAGTTCACCCCTCCACTTT. Translating it yields CASRVGQGSSPLHF.

Note on this clone: The sample contains more than one DNA sequence encoding this CDR3. The genes are TRBV5-1 and TRBJ1-1; D remains unclear. Germline CDR1 SGHRS, CDR2 YFSETQ. The CDR3 runs 13 residues. The germline V and J ends were trimmed by 0 bases and 4 bases, with 7 bases remaining between them. The CDR3 nucleotides read TGCGCCAGCAGCTTGGGAGGACCCACTGAAGCTTTCTTT. Protein: CASSLGGPTEAFF.

The V and J genes are TRBV7-6 and TRBJ2-3; 8 nucleotides align to TRBD2. CDR1 SGHVS and CDR2 FNYEAQ come from the germline V gene. V dropped 1 base and J dropped 0; count of bases not matched to a gene: 3. CDR3 length equals 16 residues. The CDR3 region has the DNA TGTGCCAGCAGCTTAGTTGCGGGGGGAAGCACAGATACGCAGTATTTT. Translating it yields CASSLVAGGSTDTQYF.

This chain joins TRBV3-1 (or the pseudogene TRBV3-2) and TRBJ1-2; D remains unclear. Germline V gives CDR1 LGHDT, CDR2 YNNKEL (reference sequence). The CDR3 length is 12 residues. V shed 2 bases and J shed 9 bases, with 10 bases lying between them. The CDR3 DNA is TGTGCCAGCAGCCAACTCGGTTGGAGCTACACCTTC. The encoded protein is CASSQLGWSYTF.

The rearrangement joins TRBV6-1 to TRBJ1-5; no definite D call. Germline V gene sequence: CDR1 MNHNS, CDR2 SASEGT. This CDR3 is built from 12 residues. Trimming shortened V by 2 bases and J by 9 bases, and 8 bases separated the two germline ends. The CDR3 spells CASSEYSLPQHF. For the CDR3, the DNA is TGTGCCAGCAGTGAATATAGTCTGCCCCAGCATTTT.

The count of this clone is one. V is TRBV7-9 and J is TRBJ1-2; D remains unclear. The CDR3 consists of 13 residues. V dropped 1 base and J dropped 4 bases, with 7 bases sitting between them. The germline V gene has CDR1 SEHNR and CDR2 FQNEAQ (reference sequence). The CDR3, as DNA: TGTGCCAGCAGCTTAGAGGGATTCTATGGCTACACCTTC. This gives the protein CASSLEGFYGYTF. Based on the CDR3 plus reference TRBV7-9 and TRBJ1-2, the full variable domain is DTGVSQNPRHKITKRGQNVTFRCDPISEHNRLYWYRQTLGQGPEFLTYFQNEAQLEKSRLLSDRFSAERPKGSFSTLEIQRTEQGDSAMYLCASSLEGFYGYTFGSGTRLTVV.

The chain recombines TRBV6-2 or TRBV6-3 with TRBJ2-1; the D gene is possibly TRBD1 (5 bases). Trimming left V 6 bases short and J 12 bases short, with 12 bases between. CDR1 is MNHEY, CDR2 SVGEGT, per germline. The CDR3 covers 11 residues. Written as DNA, the CDR3 is TGTGCCAGCAGCGAACATAGGGGGCAGTTCTTC. Its protein is CASSEHRGQFF.

The chain uses TRBV19 and TRBJ2-2; TRBD1 is a possible D gene (5 bases). Germline V gene sequence: CDR1 LNHDA, CDR2 SQIVND (reference sequence). The V gene lost 3 bases and the J gene lost 11 bases, with 13 bases spanning the gap. The CDR3 loop spans 13 amino acids. CDR3 bases: TGTGCCAGTAGTATCCTCTTAGACAGTGAGCTGTTTTTT. Its translation: CASSILLDSELFF.

The J gene is TRBJ2-3, the V gene TRBV24-1; 8 bases fit TRBD2. The V gene's germline CDR1 is KGHDR and CDR2 SFDVKD. CDR3 length equals 12 residues. V was clipped by 10 bases and J by 4 bases; unmatched bases: 3. The CDR3 sequence is CATRGASDTQYF. CDR3 nucleotide sequence: TGTGCCACGCGGGGGGCGTCAGATACGCAGTATTTT.

This chain's CDR3 is CASSQTAGTEAFF. CDR3 DNA: TGTGCCAGCAGCCAGACAGCGGGCACTGAAGCTTTCTTT. The chain carries TRBV12-3 or TRBV12-4 and TRBJ1-1; D possibly corresponds to TRBD1 (5 bases). The ends were cut back, 6 bases at V and 4 bases at J, with 12 bases in the middle. The CDR3 is made up of 13 amino acids.

DNA for the CDR3: TGTGCCAGCAGCCAAGATTCGGCAAGCCCTTCCTACGAGCAGTACTTC. Translation gives CASSQDSASPSYEQYF. This chain uses TRBV4-2 with TRBJ2-7; D is unclear. The CDR3 spans 16 residues. Deletions cut 0 bases from V and 1 base from J, with 13 bases between. Germline V CDR1 and CDR2: LGHNA, YNFKEQ.

The chain recombines TRBV7-9 with TRBJ1-1, with TRBD1 as a possible D gene (5 bases). This CDR3 has 15 amino acids. Trimming removed 5 bases from V and 1 base from J, with 14 bases in between. Germline V CDR1 and CDR2: SEHNR, FQNEAQ (reference sequence). CDR3 sequence (DNA): TGTGCCAGCAGCACTCCGGGACGGGCGAACACTGAAGCTTTCTTT. This gives the protein CASSTPGRANTEAFF. The whole variable domain, filled in from reference TRBV7-9 and TRBJ1-1, reads DTGVSQNPRHKITKRGQNVTFRCDPISEHNRLYWYRQTLGQGPEFLTYFQNEAQLEKSRLLSDRFSAERPKGSFSTLEIQRTEQGDSAMYLCASSTPGRANTEAFFGQGTRLTVV.

This chain links TRBV6-5 with TRBJ1-2; D is uncertain. The germline V and J ends were trimmed by 4 bases and 3 bases, with 3 bases remaining between them. The CDR3 length is 11 residues. Germline lookup yields CDR1 MNHEY and CDR2 SVGAGI. The CDR3 sequence: CASSSYYGYTF. The CDR3 DNA sequence: TGTGCCAGCAGTTCCTACTATGGCTACACCTTC.

This clone was recorded once. J is TRBJ1-2 and V is TRBV18, with a possible D match to TRBD1 (5 bases). Germline V CDR1 and CDR2: KGHSH, LQKENI. Trimming pared 8 bases from V and 2 bases from J, leaving 12 bases between. CDR3 length: 13 residues. The CDR3: CASRSEGNYGYTF. The CDR3, as DNA: TGTGCCAGCCGATCGGAGGGGAACTATGGCTACACCTTC.

V is TRBV2 and J is TRBJ2-3, with D hard to call. V was shortened by 4 bases and J by 1 base, with 12 bases between the two germline ends. The CDR3 has 15 amino acids. Germline CDR1 reads SNHLY; CDR2 reads FYNNEI. CDR3 in amino acids: CASSVRRQGTDTQYF. CDR3 nucleotides: TGTGCCAGCAGTGTCCGGCGGCAGGGCACAGATACGCAGTATTTT.